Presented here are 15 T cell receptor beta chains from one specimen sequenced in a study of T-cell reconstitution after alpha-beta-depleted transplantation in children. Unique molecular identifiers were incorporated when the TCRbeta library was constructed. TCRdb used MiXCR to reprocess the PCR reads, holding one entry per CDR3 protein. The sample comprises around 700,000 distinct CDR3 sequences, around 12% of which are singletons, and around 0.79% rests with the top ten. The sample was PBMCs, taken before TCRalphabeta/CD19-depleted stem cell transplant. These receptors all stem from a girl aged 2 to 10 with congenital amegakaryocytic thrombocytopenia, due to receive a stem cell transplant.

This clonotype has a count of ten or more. The CDR3 is CTVFPHPGYEQYF. CDR3 DNA: TGCACCGTCTTTCCCCACCCCGGGTACGAGCAGTACTTC. The V gene is TRBV29-1, the J gene TRBJ2-7; D gene unclear. This CDR3 contains 13 residues. Germline V gene data show CDR1 as SQVTM and CDR2 as ANQGSEA.

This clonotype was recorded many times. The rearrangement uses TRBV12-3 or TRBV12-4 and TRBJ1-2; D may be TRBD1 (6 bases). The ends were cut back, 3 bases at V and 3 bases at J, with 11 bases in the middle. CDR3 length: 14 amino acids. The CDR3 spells CASSLARGDYGYTF. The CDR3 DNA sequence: TGTGCCAGCAGTTTGGCCAGGGGAGACTATGGCTACACCTTC.

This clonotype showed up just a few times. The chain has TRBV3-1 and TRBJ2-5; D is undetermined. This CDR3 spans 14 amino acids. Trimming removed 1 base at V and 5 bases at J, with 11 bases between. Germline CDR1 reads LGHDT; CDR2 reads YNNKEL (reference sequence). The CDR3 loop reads CASSQVVDGETQYF. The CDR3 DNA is TGTGCCAGCAGCCAAGTCGTAGATGGGGAGACCCAGTACTTC.

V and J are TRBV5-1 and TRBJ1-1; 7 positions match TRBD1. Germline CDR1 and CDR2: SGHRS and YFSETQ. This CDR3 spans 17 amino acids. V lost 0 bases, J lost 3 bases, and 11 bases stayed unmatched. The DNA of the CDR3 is TGCGCCAGCAGCTTGGCGCCAGTACAGGGGATCGACACTGAAGCTTTCTTT. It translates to CASSLAPVQGIDTEAFF.

The CDR3, as DNA: TGTGCCACCTCCGCAGGGGACTACGAGCAGTACTTC. This sequence encodes CATSAGDYEQYF. V gene TRBV15 combines with J gene TRBJ2-7, with D tentatively TRBD1 (6 bases). The V end was cut by 8 bases, the J end by 3 bases, with 11 bases between. This CDR3 region has 12 residues. The germline V gene has CDR1 LNHNV and CDR2 YYDKDF (reference sequence).

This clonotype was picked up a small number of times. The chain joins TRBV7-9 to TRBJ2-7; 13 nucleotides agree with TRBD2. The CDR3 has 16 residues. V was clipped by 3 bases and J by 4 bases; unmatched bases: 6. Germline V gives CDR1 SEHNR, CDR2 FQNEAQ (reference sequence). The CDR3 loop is CASSFTRTSGSYEQYF. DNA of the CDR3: TGTGCCAGCAGCTTCACCAGGACTAGCGGGAGTTACGAGCAGTACTTC.

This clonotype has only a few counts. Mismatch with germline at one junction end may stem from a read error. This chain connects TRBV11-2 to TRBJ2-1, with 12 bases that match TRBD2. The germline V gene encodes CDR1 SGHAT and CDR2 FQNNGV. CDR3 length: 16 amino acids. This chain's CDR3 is CASSPLAGGSYTEQFF. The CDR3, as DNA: TGTGCCAGCAGCCCCCTAGCGGGGGGGAGCTACACTGAGCAGTTCTTC. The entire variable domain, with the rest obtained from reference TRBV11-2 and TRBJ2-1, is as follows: EAGVAQSPRYKIIEKRQSVAFWCNPISGHATLYWYQQILGQGPKLLIQFQNNGVVDDSQLPKDRFSAERLKGVDSTLKIQPAKLEDSAVYLCASSPLAGGSYTEQFFGPGTRLTVL.

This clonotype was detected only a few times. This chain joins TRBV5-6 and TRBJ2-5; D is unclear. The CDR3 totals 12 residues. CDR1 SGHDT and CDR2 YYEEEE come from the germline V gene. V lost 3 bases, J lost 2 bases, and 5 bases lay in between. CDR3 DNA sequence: TGTGCCAGCAGCTGGGCGCAAGAGACCCAGTACTTC. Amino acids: CASSWAQETQYF.

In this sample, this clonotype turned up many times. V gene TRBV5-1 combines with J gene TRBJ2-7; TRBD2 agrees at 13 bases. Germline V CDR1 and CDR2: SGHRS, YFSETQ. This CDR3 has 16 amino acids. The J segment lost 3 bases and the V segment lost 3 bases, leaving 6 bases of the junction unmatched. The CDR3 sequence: CASSSRGTSGNYEQYF. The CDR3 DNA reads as TGCGCCAGCAGCTCGCGAGGGACTAGCGGGAACTACGAGCAGTACTTC.

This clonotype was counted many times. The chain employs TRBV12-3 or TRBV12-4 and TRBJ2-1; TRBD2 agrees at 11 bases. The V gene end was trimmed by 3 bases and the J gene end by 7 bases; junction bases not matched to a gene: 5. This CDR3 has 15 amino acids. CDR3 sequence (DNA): TGTGCCAGCAGTTTTGTGGGACTAGCGGAAAATGAGCAGTTCTTC. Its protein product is CASSFVGLAENEQFF.

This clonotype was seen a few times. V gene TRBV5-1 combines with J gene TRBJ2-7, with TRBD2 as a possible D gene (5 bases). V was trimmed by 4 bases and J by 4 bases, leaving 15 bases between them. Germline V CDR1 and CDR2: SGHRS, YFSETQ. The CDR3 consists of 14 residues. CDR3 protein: CASSRPEGGYEQYF. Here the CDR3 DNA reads TGCGCCAGCAGCCGGCCAGAGGGCGGGTACGAGCAGTACTTC.

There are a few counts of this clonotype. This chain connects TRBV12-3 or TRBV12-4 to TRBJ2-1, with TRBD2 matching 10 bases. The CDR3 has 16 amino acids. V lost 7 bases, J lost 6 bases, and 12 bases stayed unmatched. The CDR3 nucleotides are TGTGCCAGCATTTGGGGGATTCGGACTAGCGGCAATGAGCAGTTCTTC. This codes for CASIWGIRTSGNEQFF.

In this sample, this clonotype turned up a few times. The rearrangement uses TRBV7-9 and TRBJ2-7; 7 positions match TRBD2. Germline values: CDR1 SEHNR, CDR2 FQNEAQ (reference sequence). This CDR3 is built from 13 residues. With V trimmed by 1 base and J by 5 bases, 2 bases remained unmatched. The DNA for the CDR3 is TGTGCCAGCAGCTTAGGGGAGGGCCACGAGCAGTACTTC. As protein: CASSLGEGHEQYF.

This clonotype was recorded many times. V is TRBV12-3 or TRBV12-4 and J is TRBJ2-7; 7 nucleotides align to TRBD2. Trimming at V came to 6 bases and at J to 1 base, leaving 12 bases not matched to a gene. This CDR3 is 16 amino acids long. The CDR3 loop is CASSHNSGLSSYEQYF. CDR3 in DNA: TGTGCCAGCAGCCACAATAGCGGGTTGAGTTCCTACGAGCAGTACTTC.

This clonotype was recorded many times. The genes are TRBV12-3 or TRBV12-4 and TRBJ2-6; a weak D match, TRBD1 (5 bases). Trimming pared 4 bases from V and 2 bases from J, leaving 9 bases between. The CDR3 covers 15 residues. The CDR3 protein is CASSSTVTGANVLTF. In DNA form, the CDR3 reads TGTGCCAGCAGTTCGACAGTGACTGGGGCCAACGTCCTGACTTTC.